The rows below give T cell receptor beta chains drawn from one sample of a study of response to subunit inactivated influenza vaccine. One entry per CDR3 protein, called by TCRdb with MiXCR from the RT-PCR reads. The profile shows about 700,000 distinct CDR3 sequences, about 14% of them singletons. The sample consisted of PBMCs from blood, taken roughly 2 weeks before vaccination. These receptors originate from a man aged 50 to 59 who received an inactivated influenza vaccine. The CDR3 runs from the conserved cysteine through the conserved F or W. The D gene is left open where the match is weak. The size entry is marked missing in some rows and otherwise reads once, few, many or a size class.

clone size | J gene | D gene | V gene | CDR3 DNA | CDR3 protein
NA | TRBJ2-1 | NA | TRBV7-2 | TGTGCCAGCAGCCCTATGTCTCGGGAGCAGTTCTTC | CASSPMSREQFF
NA | TRBJ1-1 | NA | TRBV6-4 | TGTGCCAGCAGTGAGTCGGGGAGCACTGAAGCTTTCTTT | CASSESGSTEAFF
many | TRBJ1-4 | TRBD1 | TRBV4-3 | TGCGCCAGCAGCCACTCGGGACAGCCTAATGAAAAACTGTTTTTT | CASSHSGQPNEKLFF
few | TRBJ2-3 | NA | TRBV6-1 | TGTGCCACCACCCCCCGGTCCGCAGATACGCAGTATTTT | CATTPRSADTQYF
NA | TRBJ1-2 | NA | TRBV5-1 | TGCGCCAGCAGCTTTGGGAGGTCGGGTAACTATGGCTACACCTTC | CASSFGRSGNYGYTF
NA | TRBJ1-5 | NA | TRBV6-1 | TGTGCCAGCAGCCGCGAGGGCGGTCAGCCCCAGCTTTTT | CASSREGGQPQLF
NA | TRBJ2-5 | TRBD1 | TRBV5-1 | TGCGCCAGCAGCGGACAGGGCCGGGAAGAGACCCAGTACTTC | CASSGQGREETQYF
NA | TRBJ2-1 | TRBD1 | TRBV4-2 | TGTGCCAGCAGCCAAGATAGAGGGACAGGGGGCAGTGAGCAGTTCTTC | CASSQDRGTGGSEQFF
few | TRBJ2-7 | NA | TRBV27 | TGTGCCACCGCTAAAGGGATCAACTCCTACGAGCAGTACTTC | CATAKGINSYEQYF
NA | TRBJ1-4 | NA | TRBV12-3/TRBV12-4 | TGTGCCAGCAGTCCCACGGCGGAAGAGGGTGAAAAACTGTTTTTT | CASSPTAEEGEKLFF
few | TRBJ2-4 | NA | TRBV4-2 | TGTGCCAGCAGCCTAGGACAATCTGTTATTCAGTACTTC | CASSLGQSVIQYF
NA | TRBJ2-1 | TRBD2 | TRBV15 | TGTGCCACCAGCAGAGATCTTAGCGGGAGGGCCTCCTACAATGAGCAGTTCTTC | CATSRDLSGRASYNEQFF
few | TRBJ2-7 | NA | TRBV6-2/TRBV6-3 | TGTGCCAGCAGTTACACCGGCGCGGACGACTACGAGCAGTACTTC | CASSYTGADDYEQYF
NA | TRBJ1-1 | NA | TRBV6-2/TRBV6-3 | TGTGCCAGCAGAGTTTCCCGGGTGCGCGACACTGAAGCTTTCTTT | CASRVSRVRDTEAFF